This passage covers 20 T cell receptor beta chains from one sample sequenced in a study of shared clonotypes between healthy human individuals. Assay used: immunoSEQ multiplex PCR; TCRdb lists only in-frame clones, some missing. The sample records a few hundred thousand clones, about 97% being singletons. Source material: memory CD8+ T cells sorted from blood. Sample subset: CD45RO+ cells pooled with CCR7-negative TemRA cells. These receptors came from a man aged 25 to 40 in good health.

DNA of the CDR3: TGTGCCAGCAGGGGGACTAGCAATCAGCCCCAGCATTTT. Its protein is CASRGTSNQPQHF. The rearrangement uses TRBV2 and TRBJ1-5, with a tentative D call TRBD1 (5 bases). Germline V CDR1 and CDR2: SNHLY, FYNNEI. This CDR3 region has 13 residues. Trimming left V 6 bases short and J 0 bases short, with 6 bases between.

In DNA, the CDR3 is TGCGCCAGCAGCACTTTGGGACAGACTTACGAGCAGTACTTC. Translating it yields CASSTLGQTYEQYF. This chain connects TRBV4-1 to TRBJ2-7; TRBD1 matches at 7 bases. CDR1 and CDR2 from the germline V gene are MGHRA and YSYEKL. J was trimmed by 4 bases and V by 5 bases; bases with no gene match: 8. This CDR3 is 14 amino acids long.

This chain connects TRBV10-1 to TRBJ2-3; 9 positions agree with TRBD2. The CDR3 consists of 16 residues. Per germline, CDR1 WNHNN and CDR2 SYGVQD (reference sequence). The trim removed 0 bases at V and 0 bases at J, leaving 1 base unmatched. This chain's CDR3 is CASSESGLASTDTQYF. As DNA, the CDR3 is TGCGCCAGCAGTGAGTCGGGACTAGCTAGCACAGATACGCAGTATTTT.

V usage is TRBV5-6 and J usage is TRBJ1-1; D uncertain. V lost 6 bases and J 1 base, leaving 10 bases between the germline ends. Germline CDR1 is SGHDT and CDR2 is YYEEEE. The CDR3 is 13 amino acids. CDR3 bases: TGTGCCAGCATTGGCGAGGGGAACACTGAAGCTTTCTTT. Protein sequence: CASIGEGNTEAFF.

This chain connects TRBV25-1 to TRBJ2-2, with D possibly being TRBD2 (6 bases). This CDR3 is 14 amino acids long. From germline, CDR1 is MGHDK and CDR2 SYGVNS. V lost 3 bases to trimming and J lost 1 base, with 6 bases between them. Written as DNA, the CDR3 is TGTGCCAGCAGTGATAGCGGGAACACCGGGGAGCTGTTTTTT. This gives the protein CASSDSGNTGELFF.

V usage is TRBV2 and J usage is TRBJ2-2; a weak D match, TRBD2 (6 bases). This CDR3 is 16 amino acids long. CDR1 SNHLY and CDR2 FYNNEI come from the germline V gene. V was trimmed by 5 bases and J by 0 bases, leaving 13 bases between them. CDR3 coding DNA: TGTGCCAGCAGTTATACGTTAGCGGCGAACACCGGGGAGCTGTTTTTT. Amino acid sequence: CASSYTLAANTGELFF.

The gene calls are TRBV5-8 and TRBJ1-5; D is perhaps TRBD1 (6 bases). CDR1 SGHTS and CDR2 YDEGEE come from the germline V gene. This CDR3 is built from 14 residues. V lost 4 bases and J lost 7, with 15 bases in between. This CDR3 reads CASSVNRVYQPQHF. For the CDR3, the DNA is TGTGCCAGCAGCGTAAACAGGGTATACCAGCCCCAGCATTTT. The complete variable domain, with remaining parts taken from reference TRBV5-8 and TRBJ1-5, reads EAGVTQSPTHLIKTRGQQATLRCSPISGHTSVYWYQQALGLGLQFLLWYDEGEERNRGNFPPRFSGRQFPNYSSELNVNALELEDSALYLCASSVNRVYQPQHFGDGTRLSIL.

In DNA form, the CDR3 reads TGTGCCAGCAGCCTCGGACAGGAAGGACCTTACGAGCAGTACTTC. It codes for CASSLGQEGPYEQYF. The chain combines TRBV7-9 with TRBJ2-7, with 7 nucleotides matching TRBD1. V lost 5 bases, J lost 4 bases, and 11 bases stayed unmatched. The CDR3 extends over 15 amino acids. Per germline, CDR1 SEHNR and CDR2 FQNEAQ (reference sequence).

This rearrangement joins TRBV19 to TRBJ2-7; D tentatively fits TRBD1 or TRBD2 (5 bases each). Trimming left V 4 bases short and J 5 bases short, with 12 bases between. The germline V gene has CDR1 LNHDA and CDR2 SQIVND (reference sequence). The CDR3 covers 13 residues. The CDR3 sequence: CASSRAQGDEQYF. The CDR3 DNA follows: TGTGCCAGTAGTAGGGCTCAGGGAGACGAGCAGTACTTC.

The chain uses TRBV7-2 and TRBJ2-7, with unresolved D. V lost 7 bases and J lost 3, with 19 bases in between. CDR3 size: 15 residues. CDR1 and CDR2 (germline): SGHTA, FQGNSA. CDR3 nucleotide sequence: TGTGCCAGCACCCAGAGTTGGCAAGAAAGCTACGAGCAGTACTTC. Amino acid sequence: CASTQSWQESYEQYF. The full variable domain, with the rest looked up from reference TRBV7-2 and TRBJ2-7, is GAGVSQSPSNKVTEKGKDVELRCDPISGHTALYWYRQSLGQGLEFLIYFQGNSAPDKSGLPSDRFSAERTGGSVSTLTIQRTQQEDSAVYLCASTQSWQESYEQYFGPGTRLTVT.

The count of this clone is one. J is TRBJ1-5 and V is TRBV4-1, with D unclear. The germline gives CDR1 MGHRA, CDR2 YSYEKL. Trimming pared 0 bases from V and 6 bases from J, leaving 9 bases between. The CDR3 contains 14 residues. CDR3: CASSQDRIFQPQHF. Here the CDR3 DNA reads TGCGCCAGCAGCCAAGACAGGATTTTTCAGCCCCAGCATTTT.

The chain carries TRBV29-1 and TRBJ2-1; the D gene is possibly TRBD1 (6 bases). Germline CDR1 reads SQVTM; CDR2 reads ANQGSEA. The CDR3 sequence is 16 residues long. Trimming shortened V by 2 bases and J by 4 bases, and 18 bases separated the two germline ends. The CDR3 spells CSVERIGGATYNEQFF. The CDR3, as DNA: TGCAGCGTTGAACGAATTGGGGGCGCAACGTACAATGAGCAGTTCTTC.

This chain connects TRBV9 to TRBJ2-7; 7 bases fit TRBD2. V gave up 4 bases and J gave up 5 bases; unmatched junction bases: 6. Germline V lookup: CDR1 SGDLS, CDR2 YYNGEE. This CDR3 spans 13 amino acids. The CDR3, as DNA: TGTGCCAGCAGCTCCCCGGGGGGACACGAGCAGTACTTC. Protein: CASSSPGGHEQYF.

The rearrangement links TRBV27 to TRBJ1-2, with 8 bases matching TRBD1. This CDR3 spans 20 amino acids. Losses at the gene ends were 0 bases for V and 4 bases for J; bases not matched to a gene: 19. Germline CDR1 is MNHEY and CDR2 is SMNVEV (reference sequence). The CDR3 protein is CASSLSGKGQAPEGLYGYTF. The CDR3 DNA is TGTGCCAGCAGTTTATCAGGAAAGGGACAGGCTCCCGAGGGTCTCTATGGCTACACCTTC.

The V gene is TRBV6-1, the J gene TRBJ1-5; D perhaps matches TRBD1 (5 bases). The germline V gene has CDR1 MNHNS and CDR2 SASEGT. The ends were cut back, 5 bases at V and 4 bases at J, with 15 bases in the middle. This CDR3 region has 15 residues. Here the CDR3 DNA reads TGTGCCAGCAGTTTAACTAAAAACAGGAATCAGCCCCAGCATTTT. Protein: CASSLTKNRNQPQHF.

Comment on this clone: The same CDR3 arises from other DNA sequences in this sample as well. CDR3 amino acids: CASSPLAGTTDTQYF. Written as DNA, the CDR3 is TGTGCCAGCTCTCCCTTAGCGGGGACCACAGATACGCAGTATTTT. This chain connects TRBV18 to TRBJ2-3; 8 bases align to TRBD2. With 6 bases clipped from V and 2 bases from J, the junction kept 7 bases outside the gene matches. CDR1 KGHSH and CDR2 LQKENI come from the germline V gene. The CDR3 extends over 15 amino acids.

CDR3 sequence (DNA): TGTGCCAGCAGTTTCAAGTGGGGTGGGGGCACAGATACGCAGTATTTT. As protein: CASSFKWGGGTDTQYF. The V gene is TRBV28, the J gene TRBJ2-3; no clear D gene. V shed 3 bases and J shed 1 base, with 14 bases lying between them. This CDR3 contains 16 residues. CDR1 MDHEN and CDR2 SYDVKM come from the germline V gene.

The CDR3 loop reads CASRVLAGPPGANVLTF. In DNA, the CDR3 is TGTGCCAGCAGGGTCCTAGCGGGGCCCCCTGGGGCCAACGTCCTGACTTTC. The chain combines TRBV2 with TRBJ2-6; 9 positions match TRBD2. Germline CDR1 is SNHLY and CDR2 is FYNNEI. This CDR3 contains 17 residues. Trimming at V came to 6 bases and at J to 2 bases, leaving 8 bases not matched to a gene.

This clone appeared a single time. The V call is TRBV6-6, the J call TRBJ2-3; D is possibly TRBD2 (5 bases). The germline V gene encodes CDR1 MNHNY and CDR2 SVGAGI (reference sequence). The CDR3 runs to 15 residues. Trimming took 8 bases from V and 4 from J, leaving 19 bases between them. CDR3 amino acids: CASLSAGGPADTQYF. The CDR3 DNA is TGTGCCAGCCTATCCGCAGGAGGTCCAGCAGATACGCAGTATTTT.

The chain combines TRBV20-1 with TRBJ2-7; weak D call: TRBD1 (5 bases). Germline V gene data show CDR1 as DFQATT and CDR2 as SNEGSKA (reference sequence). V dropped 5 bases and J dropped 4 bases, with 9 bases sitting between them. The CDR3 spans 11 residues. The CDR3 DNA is TGCAGTGCTGGACAAAAATACGAGCAGTACTTC. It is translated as CSAGQKYEQYF.